This note documents a single TCR beta chain sequence. What it recognizes is unknown. The data stem from a study of cytomegalovirus exposure and HLA in healthy donors. The study's findings and limits: Presence/absence comparisons presumed near-even sequencing depth among donors. The sole available immune exposure information was CMV serostatus. TCR beta chains associated with HLA were, in a later analysis, more clonally expanded than equally common others.

V lost 6 bases and J lost 2, with 10 bases in between. CDR3 size: 13 residues. Germline V gives CDR1 LNHDA, CDR2 SQIVND (reference sequence). PCR employed 60 Vbeta and 13 Jbeta primers. TCRdb keeps only in-frame clones here, not all; method: immunoSEQ multiplex PCR. The table has roughly 120,000 clones, approximately 78% seen once. Sequences were obtained from PBMCs. This receptor was taken from a woman aged 25 to 39 in good health and CMV-seronegative. The chain employs TRBV19 and TRBJ1-2; D perhaps matches TRBD1 (5 bases). CDR3 loop: CASRPTENYGYTF. CDR3 coding DNA: TGTGCCAGTAGGCCGACAGAGAACTATGGCTACACCTTC.